One and the same sample provided the 25 T cell receptor beta chains below, sequenced in a study of tumor-infiltrating lymphocytes in localized non-small cell lung cancer (dated by TCRdb to the early 2020s). Libraries were constructed by the immunoSEQ multiplex PCR assay. The immuneACCESS repertoire file appears here via TCRdb, limited to in-frame rearrangements. These files lack a portion of the clones; in checked studies, under half of the deficit traces to unresolved V genes, and the cause of the others is not known. In this sample the table shows tens of thousands of clones, approximately 64% of which occur a single time. Of the sample, under 6% falls within the top ten clones. The sequencing input was lung tumor tissue. These receptors all come from a human donor with non-small cell lung cancer.

This chain links TRBV2 with TRBJ1-2; 7 positions agree with TRBD1. Germline V gene sequence: CDR1 SNHLY, CDR2 FYNNEI. Trimming cost V 3 bases and J 4 bases; bases outside gene matches: 5. This CDR3 comprises 14 residues. The CDR3 sequence is CASSEVTGAYGYTF. In nucleotides, the CDR3 is TGTGCCAGCAGTGAGGTAACAGGGGCCTATGGCTACACCTTC.

This clone was picked up a small number of times. V usage is TRBV18 and J usage is TRBJ2-2; no clear D. Germline V lookup: CDR1 KGHSH, CDR2 LQKENI. This CDR3 region has 13 residues. Trimming took 2 bases from V and 1 from J, leaving 2 bases between them. The CDR3 reads CASSPLNTGELFF. In DNA form, the CDR3 reads TGTGCCAGCTCACCATTGAACACCGGGGAGCTGTTTTTT.

The chain couples TRBV2 to TRBJ1-6, with 7 nucleotides matching TRBD1. CDR1 is SNHLY and CDR2 is FYNNEI in the germline V gene. The trim removed 2 bases at V and 13 bases at J, leaving 14 bases unmatched. The length of the CDR3 is 16 residues. In nucleotides, the CDR3 is TGTGCCAGCAGTGAACCCCGACAGGCGCCCAGGGGGCCCCTCCACTTT. This codes for CASSEPRQAPRGPLHF.

This clone turned up a few times. The V gene is TRBV18, the J gene TRBJ1-1; the D is unclear. V lost 2 bases to trimming and J lost 4 bases, with 11 bases between them. The CDR3 extends over 14 amino acids. The germline gives CDR1 KGHSH, CDR2 LQKENI. The CDR3 nucleotides are TGTGCCAGCTCACCATCTCCGGGTACCACTGAAGCTTTCTTT. It translates to CASSPSPGTTEAFF.

In DNA, the CDR3 is TGCGCCAGCTCGGTAGACCCCCGGGCCGGATACACTGAAGCTTTCTTT. Protein sequence: CASSVDPRAGYTEAFF. The J gene is TRBJ1-1, the V gene TRBV5-1; unclear D gene. This CDR3 region has 16 residues. The germline gives CDR1 SGHRS, CDR2 YFSETQ. Trimming removed 7 bases at V and 3 bases at J, with 22 bases between.

The V call is TRBV2, the J call TRBJ1-5; D unclear. The V end was cut by 0 bases, the J end by 3 bases, with 3 bases between. This CDR3 is built from 13 residues. The V gene's germline CDR1 is SNHLY and CDR2 FYNNEI. CDR3 residues: CASSEAVNQPQHF. The CDR3 nucleotides are TGTGCCAGCAGTGAAGCCGTCAATCAGCCCCAGCATTTT.

This clone was seen only once. The genes are TRBV11-2 and TRBJ2-1; 9 bases align to TRBD2. The germline CDR1 and CDR2 sequences are SGHAT and FQNNGV. The CDR3 spans 15 residues. The V and J ends lost 7 bases and 7 bases, in that order; junction bases with no gene match: 11. CDR3 in DNA: TGTGCCAGCACCTTTAGCGGGGGAGTAGGGAATGAGCAGTTCTTC. It encodes CASTFSGGVGNEQFF.

The V and J genes are TRBV28 and TRBJ1-2; TRBD1 matches 8 bases. V shed 4 bases, J shed 7 bases, and the junction held 11 bases outside the gene matches. CDR3 length: 15 residues. The germline CDR1 and CDR2 sequences are MDHEN and SYDVKM. CDR3 nucleotide sequence: TGTGCCAGCAGTTCGACCTATGGACAGGGTCGTGGCTACACCTTC. This encodes CASSSTYGQGRGYTF.

By sample share, this clone is medium-sized. J is TRBJ1-5 and V is TRBV7-2; D is uncertain. The V end was cut by 1 base, the J end by 5 bases, with 6 bases between. This CDR3 has 13 residues. Germline-derived CDR1 and CDR2 are SGHTA and FQGNSA. CDR3 in DNA: TGTGCCAGCAGCTTAGTGGACCATCAGCCCCAGCATTTT. This sequence encodes CASSLVDHQPQHF.

The sample holds a few counts of this clone. This chain links TRBV11-2 with TRBJ2-4; a possible D gene is TRBD1 (6 bases). Per germline, CDR1 SGHAT and CDR2 FQNNGV. The V end lost 3 bases, the J end lost 6 bases, and 9 bases lay between the germline ends. The CDR3 extends over 13 amino acids. In DNA form, the CDR3 reads TGTGCCAGCAGCTTCGACAGGCCAAACATTCAGTACTTC. This codes for CASSFDRPNIQYF.

This clone turned up a few times. This chain joins TRBV5-1 and TRBJ2-5, with TRBD2 matching 12 bases. CDR1 is SGHRS and CDR2 is YFSETQ in the germline V gene. V dropped 4 bases and J dropped 4; count of bases not matched to a gene: 5. This CDR3 has 15 amino acids. CDR3 bases: TGCGCCAGCAGCATGACTAGCGGGAGCTCAGAGACCCAGTACTTC. This encodes CASSMTSGSSETQYF.

The J gene is TRBJ2-6, the V gene TRBV7-9; no reliable D call. This CDR3 region has 14 residues. V was clipped by 7 bases and J by 1 base, with 8 bases between them. Looked up from germline, CDR1 is SEHNR and CDR2 is FQNEAQ (reference sequence). The CDR3 nucleotides are TGTGCCAGCACCCTAGGGTCTGGGGCCAACGTCCTGACTTTC. Its translation: CASTLGSGANVLTF.

The chain combines TRBV5-6 with TRBJ1-2; 8 bases align to TRBD1. The germline CDR1 and CDR2 sequences are SGHDT and YYEEEE. V lost 5 bases, J lost 8 bases, and 8 bases stayed unmatched. The CDR3 is 13 residues long. As DNA, the CDR3 is TGTGCCAGCAGACTTCTCAGGGGGCAGGGCTACACCTTC. This sequence encodes CASRLLRGQGYTF.

The chain uses TRBV29-1 and TRBJ1-1; a weak D match, TRBD1 (5 bases). CDR3 length: 13 amino acids. Germline V lookup: CDR1 SQVTM, CDR2 ANQGSEA. Trimming took off 0 bases at V and 4 bases at J, with 9 bases between the two ends. The CDR3 sequence: CSVEEQGITEAFF. The CDR3 DNA reads TGCAGCGTTGAAGAGCAGGGCATCACTGAAGCTTTCTTT.

V usage is TRBV5-4 and J usage is TRBJ2-3, with 10 nucleotides matching TRBD2. Germline CDR1 is SGHNT and CDR2 is YYREEE (reference sequence). The length of the CDR3 is 17 residues. The trim removed 1 base at V and 5 bases at J, leaving 10 bases unmatched. The CDR3 region has the DNA TGTGCCAGCAGCTTGCCTAGCGGGAGTATGGTAGGAGATACGCAGTATTTT. Translated: CASSLPSGSMVGDTQYF. Full variable domain (rest looked up from reference TRBV5-4 and TRBJ2-3): ETGVTQSPTHLIKTRGQQVTLRCSSQSGHNTVSWYQQALGQGPQFIFQYYREEENGRGNFPPRFSGLQFPNYSSELNVNALELDDSALYLCASSLPSGSMVGDTQYFGPGTRLTVL.

This chain links TRBV7-9 with TRBJ2-1; TRBD2 matches 8 bases. Germline CDR1 and CDR2: SEHNR and FQNEAQ (reference sequence). CDR3 length: 16 residues. Trimming at V came to 5 bases and at J to 0 bases, leaving 6 bases not matched to a gene. As DNA, the CDR3 is TGTGCCAGCAGCCCTCCGGGGACTAGCTCCTACAATGAGCAGTTCTTC. Translated: CASSPPGTSSYNEQFF.

The rearrangement uses TRBV5-1 and TRBJ2-7, with 11 bases aligning to TRBD2. After removal of 1 base from V and 1 base from J, the junction contained 10 bases not matched to a gene. Germline V CDR1 and CDR2: SGHRS, YFSETQ. CDR3 length: 18 residues. CDR3 DNA sequence: TGCGCCAGCAGCTTGAGCCGGACTAGCGGGCAATGGTCCTACGAGCAGTACTTC. Protein: CASSLSRTSGQWSYEQYF.

This chain joins TRBV18 and TRBJ2-5, with a tentative D call TRBD1 (5 bases). CDR1 and CDR2 (germline): KGHSH, LQKENI. The CDR3 has 15 residues. With 5 bases removed from V and 2 bases from J, the gap between germline ends came to 15 bases. The CDR3 loop reads CASSSQVRPQETQYF. As DNA, the CDR3 is TGTGCCAGCTCATCACAGGTACGGCCTCAAGAGACCCAGTACTTC.

This clone turned up a few times. The J gene is TRBJ1-1, the V gene TRBV9; D is undetermined. Germline V gene lookup returns CDR1 SGDLS and CDR2 YYNGEE. The CDR3 spans 13 residues. The ends were cut back, 5 bases at V and 1 base at J, with 9 bases in the middle. The chain's CDR3 is CASRNRQNTEAFF. The CDR3 region has the DNA TGTGCCAGCAGAAACCGACAGAACACTGAAGCTTTCTTT.

This chain uses TRBV6-5 with TRBJ1-1; 8 bases match TRBD1. The CDR3 is 15 amino acids. J gave up 4 bases and V 5 bases, and 9 bases lay outside the gene matches. Germline values: CDR1 MNHEY, CDR2 SVGAGI. The CDR3 DNA reads TGTGCCAGCAGTAAGGGACAGGCTGTGAGCACTGAAGCTTTCTTT. Protein: CASSKGQAVSTEAFF.

The V and J genes are TRBV7-2 and TRBJ2-7, with D perhaps matching TRBD1 or TRBD2 (5 bases each). V gave up 6 bases and J gave up 0 bases, with 12 bases separating them. This CDR3 region has 14 residues. The V gene's germline CDR1 is SGHTA and CDR2 FQGNSA. The CDR3 is CASSSRGPSYEQYF. DNA for the CDR3: TGTGCCAGCAGTTCAAGGGGACCCTCCTACGAGCAGTACTTC.

The CDR3 DNA is TGTGCCAGCCATCAGACAGGGTACGGAACCGGGGAGCTGTTTTTT. This translates into CASHQTGYGTGELFF. This chain uses TRBV19 with TRBJ2-2; 7 nucleotides align to TRBD1. The trim removed 9 bases at V and 5 bases at J, leaving 12 bases unmatched. CDR1 and CDR2 (germline): LNHDA, SQIVND (reference sequence). The CDR3 extends over 15 amino acids.

CDR3 protein: CASAMGQQETQYF. The DNA of the CDR3 is TGTGCCAGCGCGATGGGACAGCAAGAGACCCAGTACTTC. The chain couples TRBV6-1 to TRBJ2-5; 7 bases are a match to TRBD1. Germline-derived CDR1 and CDR2 are MNHNS and SASEGT. The CDR3 totals 13 residues. V lost 8 bases and J lost 2; bases outside the gene matches: 5.

This sequence joins TRBV4-2 and TRBJ2-3; TRBD2 agrees at 11 bases. From germline, CDR1 is LGHNA and CDR2 YNFKEQ. This CDR3 region has 17 residues. With V trimmed by 0 bases and J by 2 bases, 4 bases remained unmatched. CDR3 residues: CASSQDLAGGITDTQYF. CDR3 DNA sequence: TGTGCCAGCAGCCAAGATTTAGCGGGAGGGATCACAGATACGCAGTATTTT.

The chain combines TRBV7-3 with TRBJ2-1; TRBD2 matches at 11 bases. This CDR3 has 15 residues. With 5 bases clipped from V and 4 bases from J, the junction kept 4 bases outside the gene matches. Germline CDR1 is SGHTA and CDR2 is FQGTGA. CDR3 sequence: CASSRGLADYNEQFF. The DNA of the CDR3 is TGTGCCAGCAGCCGGGGACTAGCGGATTACAATGAGCAGTTCTTC.